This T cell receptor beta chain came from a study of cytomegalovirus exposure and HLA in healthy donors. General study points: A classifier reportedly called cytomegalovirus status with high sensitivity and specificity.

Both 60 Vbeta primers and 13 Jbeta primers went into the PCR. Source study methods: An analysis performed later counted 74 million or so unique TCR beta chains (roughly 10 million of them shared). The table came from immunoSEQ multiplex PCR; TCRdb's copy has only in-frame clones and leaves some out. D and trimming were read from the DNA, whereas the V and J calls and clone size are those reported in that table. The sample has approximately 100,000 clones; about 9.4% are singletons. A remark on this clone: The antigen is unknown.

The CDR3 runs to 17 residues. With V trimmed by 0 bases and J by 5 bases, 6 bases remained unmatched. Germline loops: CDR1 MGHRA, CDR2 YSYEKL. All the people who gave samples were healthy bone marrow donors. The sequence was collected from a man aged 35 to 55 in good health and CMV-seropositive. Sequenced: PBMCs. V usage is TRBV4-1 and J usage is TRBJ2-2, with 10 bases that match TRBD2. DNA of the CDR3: TGCGCCAGCAGCCAAGAACCTAGCGGGAGTCATACCGGGGAGCTGTTTTTT. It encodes CASSQEPSGSHTGELFF.